This T cell receptor beta chain was profiled in a study of regulatory T cells in long-lasting Graves disease. Study-level information: Prior antithyroid drug treatment in newly diagnosed Graves' patients lasted under 3 months.

This clonotype came up many times. Its antigen is not identified. iRepertoire HTBI primers and Arm-PCR of CDR3 regions built TCR beta libraries. TCRdb ran MiXCR on the multiplex PCR reads and lists one entry per CDR3 protein. The sample lists around 250,000 distinct CDR3 sequences, around 20% occurring once. Overall study results and limits: In persistent patients, shared public clonotypes (around 2,500) outnumbered those in new patients (approximately 940). Favoring TRBV28, TRBJ1-2 and TRBJ2-5 was a feature seen in persistent disease.

This CDR3 has 13 residues. Germline V gene sequence: CDR1 SGHAT, CDR2 FQDESV (reference sequence). The V segment lost 6 bases and the J segment 5 bases; nucleotides outside the gene matches: 4. Time point noted: newly diagnosed GD, antithyroid drugs for less than 3 months. Researchers made the TCR library from RNA that was extracted from PBMCs. The patients were drawn from one endocrinology department in Xi'an, China. This chain links TRBV11-1 with TRBJ2-1; 7 nucleotides match TRBD1. The clonotype was recovered from a female donor with Graves disease. Source: peripheral blood mononuclear cells (PBMCs), taken at new diagnosis, from a patient treated with antithyroid drugs. The CDR3 protein is CASRGQRDNEQFF. The CDR3 nucleotides read TGTGCCAGCAGGGGACAGAGGGACAATGAGCAGTTCTTC.